This T cell receptor (beta chain) emerged from a study of CD8+ T cells in alopecia areata. The wider study: Percent affected scalp area, the SALT score, rated treated patients' severity.

Turning to this clone: The target antigen is unknown.

CDR1 and CDR2 from the germline V gene are GTSNPN and SVGIG (reference sequence). CDR3 length equals 13 residues. Overall study results and limits: Scalp clonality and expanded CD8+ clones among the top 100 showed significant decreases with tofacitinib. Sequencing of scalp tissue also captures the resident alphabeta T cells of normal skin. Lesional scalp displayed greater clonality than normal scalp, most notably in alopecia totalis/universalis.

Extraction and reverse transcription of RNA yielded cDNA as the sequencing template. The protocol was immunoSEQ multiplex PCR, while the TCRdb copy is restricted to in-frame clones and leaves out a portion. The data contain 90,000 to 100,000 clones, roughly three fifths of them singletons. This sample's treatment: oral pan-JAK inhibitor, 5-10 mg twice daily. The J gene is TRBJ2-5, the V gene TRBV30, with D possibly matching TRBD2 (5 bases). TRBJ2-7 explains the end of the DNA better; the J call may be wrong. The sequence came from a human donor with alopecia areata. Specimen: CD8+ T cells sorted from blood, collected at week 4, from a patient treated with tofacitinib. The CDR3 DNA reads as TGTGCCTGGTCAGAGGGCCCGCCATACGAGCAGTACTTC. Its protein is CAWSEGPPYEQYF.